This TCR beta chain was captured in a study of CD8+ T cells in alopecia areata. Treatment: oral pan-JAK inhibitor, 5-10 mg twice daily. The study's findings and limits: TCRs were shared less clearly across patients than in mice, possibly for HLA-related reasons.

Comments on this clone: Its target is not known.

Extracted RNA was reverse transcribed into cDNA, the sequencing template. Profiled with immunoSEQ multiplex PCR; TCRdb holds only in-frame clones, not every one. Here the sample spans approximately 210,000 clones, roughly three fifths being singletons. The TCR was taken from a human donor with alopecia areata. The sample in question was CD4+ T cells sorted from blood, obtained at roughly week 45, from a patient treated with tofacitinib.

Here the CDR3 DNA reads TGCGCCAGCAGCTCGACCGACAGAAGGAACACTGAAGCTTTCTTT. It translates to CASSSTDRRNTEAFF. This chain uses TRBV5-1 with TRBJ1-1; D perhaps matches TRBD1 (5 bases). Per germline, CDR1 SGHRS and CDR2 YFSETQ. The CDR3 runs to 15 residues. Between the trimmed V and J ends, which lost 3 bases and 1 base, there was a span of 13 bases. Full variable domain (outside the CDR3, taken from reference TRBV5-1 and TRBJ1-1): KAGVTQTPRYLIKTRGQQVTLSCSPISGHRSVSWYQQTPGQGLQFLFEYFSETQRNKGNFPGRFSGRQFSNSRSEMNVSTLELGDSALYLCASSSTDRRNTEAFFGQGTRLTVV.